A single T cell receptor (beta chain) is shown here with its context. This sample stems from a study of blood T cell repertoires in COVID-19. Overall study context: Sample material is recorded as cDNA or gDNA derived from T cells, B-cell-depleted T cells, or PBMCs.

Authors' methods: Nucleated cell number was recorded as an estimate derived from reference gene primer amplification. The table came from immunoSEQ multiplex PCR; TCRdb's copy has only in-frame clones and leaves some out. From that table come the V and J calls and clone size; the DNA was used to work out D and trimming. The table lists about 160,000 clones, around 82% of them singletons. The specimen sequenced was peripheral blood. This TCR was sampled from an elderly woman with active or convalescent COVID-19.

The CDR3 DNA is TGCGCCAGCAGCTATACAGGGTTAGCTTACACTGAAGCTTTCTTT. Protein product: CASSYTGLAYTEAFF. This chain connects TRBV5-1 to TRBJ1-1, with D perhaps TRBD1 (6 bases). This CDR3 is built from 15 residues. V was cut by 3 bases and J by 3 bases, with 15 bases left in between. Germline values: CDR1 SGHRS, CDR2 YFSETQ.